Listed below are T cell receptor beta chains from one sample, sequenced in a study of CD8 T cells in ankylosing spondylitis. In TCRdb, the 5' RACE reads were re-called with MiXCR into one record per CDR3 protein. The sample includes around 230,000 distinct CDR3 sequences, roughly 8.2% seen only once; the top ten take roughly 5%. The sequenced sample was blood, either unsorted or a sorted T cell fraction (not recorded which). The receptors stem from a female donor with ankylosing spondylitis or in good health (not recorded which). The CDR3 runs from the conserved cysteine through the conserved F or W. The order of the fields is D gene, clone size, J gene, V gene, CDR3 DNA, CDR3 protein. The D gene is left open where the match is weak. Clone size is shown for a subset of rows, as once, few, many or a class of expanded clone.

TRBD2,many,TRBJ2-1,TRBV6-5,TGTGCCAGCAGTTACTCGCGGGGGGGCTCCTACAATGAGCAGTTCTTC,CASSYSRGGSYNEQFF
TRBD1,few,TRBJ2-7,TRBV20-1,TGCAGTGCACGGGACAGAGGTACAGTGGACCACGAGCAGTACTTC,CSARDRGTVDHEQYF
NA,many,TRBJ1-2,TRBV6-5,TGTGCCAGCAGTTACTCGAGGCAGGTTGGGGTTGGCTACACCTTC,CASSYSRQVGVGYTF
TRBD2,many,TRBJ2-5,TRBV30,TGTGCCTGGAGTAAGGAAGCGGGAGTCTCGCAGTACTTC,CAWSKEAGVSQYF
TRBD2,many,TRBJ2-5,TRBV19,TGTGCCAGTAGTTCTGCAAGCGGGAGGGCCCGGGAGACCCAGTACTTC,CASSSASGRARETQYF
TRBD2,few,TRBJ2-1,TRBV7-8,TGTGCCAGCAGCTCCTTCAAAACCGGGACTAGAGGGGGTGAGCAGTTCTTC,CASSSFKTGTRGGEQFF
TRBD1,many,TRBJ2-1,TRBV20-1,TGCAGTGCTAATCGCCCGGACAGGGCCTGGAATGAGCAGTTCTTC,CSANRPDRAWNEQFF
NA,many,TRBJ1-1,TRBV5-6,TGTGCCAGCAGCTTCGGGAACACTGAAGCTTTCTTT,CASSFGNTEAFF
NA,NA,TRBJ1-5,TRBV15,TGTGCCACCAGCAGTGCCTGGAATCAGCCCCAGCATTTT,CATSSAWNQPQHF
TRBD2,NA,TRBJ2-2,TRBV7-2,TGTGCCAGCAGCTTACTAGCGGGAATGACCGGGGAGCTGTTTTTT,CASSLLAGMTGELFF
NA,NA,TRBJ2-5,TRBV7-9,TGTGCCAGCAGCCCCCTCGCGCGGGAGACCCAGTACTTC,CASSPLARETQYF
NA,NA,TRBJ2-5,TRBV15,TGTGCCACCAGCAGAGATAGGGAAGAGACCCAGTACTTC,CATSRDREETQYF
NA,many,TRBJ2-2,TRBV5-1,TGCGCCAGCAGCCCGCTGGCCTCTGGGGAGCTGTTTTTT,CASSPLASGELFF
TRBD1,many,TRBJ2-5,TRBV5-5,TGTGCCAGCAGCTTGGTCAACAGGGGGATCCAAGAGACCCAGTACTTC,CASSLVNRGIQETQYF
NA,few,TRBJ2-7,TRBV6-2/TRBV6-3,TGTGCCAGCAGTTACGTTCCCTACGAGCAGTACTTC,CASSYVPYEQYF
TRBD1,many,TRBJ2-1,TRBV5-1,TGCGCCAGCAGCTTGGGGGACAGGGTTGGCAATGAGCAGTTCTTC,CASSLGDRVGNEQFF
TRBD1,many,TRBJ1-5,TRBV12-3/TRBV12-4,TGTGCCAGCAGTTTCGACAGGGGGCTTCAGCCCCAGCATTTT,CASSFDRGLQPQHF
TRBD2,many,TRBJ2-1,TRBV15,TGTGCCACCAGCAGAGATTATATAGGCGTAGGGCGGGAGGCCGCCAATGAGCAGTTCTTC,CATSRDYIGVGREAANEQFF
TRBD1,many,TRBJ1-1,TRBV20-1,TGCAGTGCTCATACAGGGGCCCGAAGTGACACTGAAGCTTTCTTT,CSAHTGARSDTEAFF
NA,many,TRBJ2-7,TRBV7-9,TGTGCCAGCAGTCATTCGGAGGAGCAGTACTTC,CASSHSEEQYF
TRBD1,many,TRBJ2-7,TRBV6-5,TGTGCCAGCAGTTACTCCGGGGGACAGGGGCATTCCTACGAGCAGTACTTC,CASSYSGGQGHSYEQYF
TRBD2,few,TRBJ2-1,TRBV7-2,TGTGCCAGCAGCTTAAGTCCACTAGCGGGAGTTGTCAGGCAGTTCTTC,CASSLSPLAGVVRQFF
NA,many,TRBJ1-5,TRBV20-1,TGCAGTGCCAGCCTAGGGTTTAGCAATCAGCCCCAGCATTTT,CSASLGFSNQPQHF
NA,many,TRBJ2-5,TRBV7-2,TGTGCCAGCAGCCTGCTGGGCCAGGCCCCTTGGGAGACCCAGTACTTC,CASSLLGQAPWETQYF
TRBD2,few,TRBJ2-2,TRBV4-3,TGCGCCAGCAGCCAACCAAGCGGGAGTGGTCGGTTCTGGGGGGAGCTGTTTTTT,CASSQPSGSGRFWGELFF
NA,many,TRBJ2-6,TRBV20-1,TGCAGTGCTAGAGATCGGGCAGCTGGGGCCAACGTCCTGACTTTC,CSARDRAAGANVLTF
TRBD1,many,TRBJ1-2,TRBV4-3,TGCGCCAGCAGCCAAGGTGGACAGGGCCTGGGCTACACCTTC,CASSQGGQGLGYTF
TRBD2,few,TRBJ2-1,TRBV5-1,TGCGCCAGCAGCCCCGGGACTAGCGGGAGACATGAGCAGTTCTTC,CASSPGTSGRHEQFF
NA,many,TRBJ2-1,TRBV12-3/TRBV12-4,TGTGCCAGCGTGGTCGGGACCGGCAATGAGCAGTTCTTC,CASVVGTGNEQFF
TRBD1,many,TRBJ2-7,TRBV6-5,TGTGCCAGCAGTGGACAGGGGAAGCAGTACTTC,CASSGQGKQYF
TRBD2,NA,TRBJ2-1,TRBV2,TGTGCCAGCGGACCCGGACTAGCGAGTGTTCATGAGCAGTTCTTC,CASGPGLASVHEQFF
NA,many,TRBJ1-6,TRBV20-1,TGCAGTGTGGTCCTAAGCTCCTATAATTCACCCCTCCACTTT,CSVVLSSYNSPLHF
NA,NA,TRBJ1-1,TRBV20-1,TGCAGTGCTGGCTGGGGGCAAGCTTTCTTT,CSAGWGQAFF
NA,many,TRBJ1-5,TRBV7-2,TGTGCCAGCAGCTACCCCTTCGGGCCCCAGCATTTT,CASSYPFGPQHF
TRBD1,NA,TRBJ2-7,TRBV6-5,TGTGCCAGCAGTTCCCTGGGGACAGGGGTACGCGAGCAGTACTTC,CASSSLGTGVREQYF
NA,NA,TRBJ2-7,TRBV6-2/TRBV6-3,TGTGCCAGCAGTCCCGGGACCAACTACTACGAGCAGTACTTC,CASSPGTNYYEQYF
NA,many,TRBJ2-1,TRBV24-1,TGTGCCACCAGAGGCTACAATGAGCAGTTCTTC,CATRGYNEQFF
NA,many,TRBJ2-3,TRBV20-1,TGCAGTGCTAGTAGTAGTCGCGATACGCAGTATTTT,CSASSSRDTQYF
TRBD2,many,TRBJ2-1,TRBV10-3,TGTGCCATCAGTGGGCAGGGGGCTCGGACTAGCGGGCCCTACAATGAGCAGTTCTTC,CAISGQGARTSGPYNEQFF
NA,many,TRBJ2-7,TRBV6-5,TGTGCCAGCAGTTCCCCGGGCGAGCAGTACTTC,CASSSPGEQYF